These T cell receptor beta chains were read from a single sample in a study of blood T cell repertoires in COVID-19. Assay used: immunoSEQ multiplex PCR; TCRdb lists only in-frame clones, some missing. Here the sample spans 95,000 to 110,000 clones, about nine tenths being singletons. The material sequenced was peripheral blood. The origin of the receptors is a man aged 45-60 years with active or convalescent COVID-19. Each CDR3 is given with its conserved first and last residue. The D gene is left open where the match is weak. Where a row states a size, it is once, few, many or the class of an expanded clone; other rows omit it.

d_gene	abundance	j_gene	v_gene	CDR3nt	CDR3aa
NA	once	TRBJ1-3	TRBV27	TGTGCCAGCAGTTACAAGGGGAGGCCGCCTGGAAACACCATATATTTT	CASSYKGRPPGNTIYF
NA	NA	TRBJ1-3	TRBV21-1	TGTGCCAGCAAGCGCGGGGGTGGCTCTGGAAACACCATATATTTT	CASKRGGGSGNTIYF
TRBD1	NA	TRBJ1-1	TRBV10-3	TGTGCCATCAGTCAGACAGGGGACACTGAAGCTTTCTTT	CAISQTGDTEAFF
TRBD1	NA	TRBJ1-2	TRBV18	TGTGCCAGCTCAAGCCGGGACAGGGAGGATGGCTACACCTTC	CASSSRDREDGYTF
NA	NA	TRBJ1-1	TRBV28	TGTGCCAGCAGCAATCCTTGGAGCACTGAAGCTTTCTTT	CASSNPWSTEAFF
TRBD1	NA	TRBJ2-1	TRBV29-1	TGCAGCGCTGATACGTTGGACAGGGTCGGGGATGAGCAGTTCTTC	CSADTLDRVGDEQFF
NA	NA	TRBJ2-7	TRBV11-2	TGTGCCAGCAGCTTAGTGTGGGCAGGACGACTACGGGAGCAGTACTTC	CASSLVWAGRLREQYF
NA	NA	TRBJ1-1	TRBV2	TGTGCCAGCAGTGGTCAGAACACTGAAGCTTTCTTT	CASSGQNTEAFF
TRBD1	NA	TRBJ2-1	TRBV4-3	TGCGCCAGCAGCCAAGATCTCGGGACAGGGTCCTACAATGAGCAGTTCTTC	CASSQDLGTGSYNEQFF
TRBD1	NA	TRBJ1-4	TRBV30	TGTGCCTGGAGTTCCAGGGGGCGCGGTGAAAAACTGTTTTTT	CAWSSRGRGEKLFF
NA	NA	TRBJ2-1	TRBV6-6	TGTGCCAGCAGTCTAATAGCCCCGCAGCTATTCTCCTACAATGAGCAGTTCTTC	CASSLIAPQLFSYNEQFF
TRBD1	NA	TRBJ1-2	TRBV3-1/TRBV3-2	TGTGCCAGCAGCCAAACGGGACAGATCTATGGCTACACCTTC	CASSQTGQIYGYTF
TRBD1	NA	TRBJ1-2	TRBV28	TGTGCCAGCACCTTCCCCACCCCCGGACAGGCAAACTATGGCTACACCTTC	CASTFPTPGQANYGYTF
NA	NA	TRBJ1-1	TRBV19	TGTGCCAGTAGTGCCACAGTCGAAGCTTTCTTT	CASSATVEAFF
NA	NA	TRBJ2-5	TRBV28	TGTGCCAGCAGTTCGCGGGACTCAGCTTTGGAGACCCAGTACTTC	CASSSRDSALETQYF
TRBD1	once	TRBJ2-5	TRBV30	TGTGCCTGGAGTCCTCACAGGGGTGGGCAAGAGACCCAGTACTTC	CAWSPHRGGQETQYF
NA	once	TRBJ1-1	TRBV15	TGTGCCACCAGGAACAAAAACATGGGCAGGAACACTGAAGCTTTCTTT	CATRNKNMGRNTEAFF
TRBD1	NA	TRBJ2-7	TRBV5-4	TGTGCCAGCAGCTGGGACAGGGTACACGAGCAGTACTTC	CASSWDRVHEQYF
NA	NA	TRBJ2-2	TRBV5-4	TGTGCCAGCAGCTCTCCGAGGAATAGAGACACCGGGGAGCTGTTTTTT	CASSSPRNRDTGELFF
NA	few	TRBJ2-5	TRBV19	TGTGCCAGTAGTATCGCGACAGCGCAAGAGACCCAGTACTTC	CASSIATAQETQYF
NA	NA	TRBJ2-3	TRBV6-6	TGTGCCAGTTCCCTAGCGATGGATACGCAGTATTTT	CASSLAMDTQYF
NA	NA	TRBJ2-1	TRBV14	TGTGCCAGCAGCCGGTATCAGGGTAGGGACAATGAGCAGTTCTTC	CASSRYQGRDNEQFF
TRBD1	NA	TRBJ1-2	TRBV30	TGTGCCTGGAGTTCAACAGGGGTTTCCTATGGCTACACCTTC	CAWSSTGVSYGYTF
NA	NA	TRBJ2-3	TRBV6-5	TGTGCCAGCAGTTATGGGCGCCTACAAGCGCAGTATTTT	CASSYGRLQAQYF
TRBD1	NA	TRBJ1-2	TRBV29-1	TGCAGCGTTGACGGACAGGGGGGACCCTATGGCTACACCTTC	CSVDGQGGPYGYTF
TRBD2	NA	TRBJ2-7	TRBV18	TGTGCCAGCTCACGGGGACTAGCGGGAGTCGACGAGCAGTACTTC	CASSRGLAGVDEQYF
TRBD2	NA	TRBJ2-3	TRBV24-1	TGTGCCACCAGTGATGCCCGGACTAGCGGGAGAGGCGGTACGCAGTATTTT	CATSDARTSGRGGTQYF
TRBD1	NA	TRBJ1-1	TRBV28	TGTGCCAGCTACCCTTTGGGACAGGGGAACGCTGAAGCTTTCTTT	CASYPLGQGNAEAFF
TRBD1	NA	TRBJ2-7	TRBV18	TGTGCCAGCTCCGGACAGGGGGGCTACGAGCAGTACTTC	CASSGQGGYEQYF